Reported below is one T cell receptor (beta chain). The data belong to a study of blood T cell repertoires in COVID-19. Study-level background: T cells, B-cell-depleted T cells, or PBMCs supplied cDNA or gDNA.

All enrollees were about 18 to 95 years old and from under 25 US areas. As processed by the authors: Using reference gene primer amplification, nucleated cell counts were estimated. Method: immunoSEQ multiplex PCR; TCRdb's copy keeps in-frame clones and lacks some. From that table come the V and J calls and clone size; the DNA was used to work out D and trimming. Of under 200,000 clones listed, less than 85% are singletons. Germline V gene sequence: CDR1 SQVTM, CDR2 ANQGSEA. This CDR3 has 15 amino acids. Trimming left V 6 bases short and J 2 bases short, with 17 bases between. The gene calls are TRBV29-1 and TRBJ2-1; weak D call: TRBD2 (6 bases). The source material was PBMCs or T cells enriched from blood (not recorded which). This clonotype was sampled from a woman aged 55-69 years with acute COVID-19. CDR3: CSVLGSSRTYNEQFF. The CDR3 region has the DNA TGCAGCGTCCTCGGGAGTTCCCGAACCTACAATGAGCAGTTCTTC.